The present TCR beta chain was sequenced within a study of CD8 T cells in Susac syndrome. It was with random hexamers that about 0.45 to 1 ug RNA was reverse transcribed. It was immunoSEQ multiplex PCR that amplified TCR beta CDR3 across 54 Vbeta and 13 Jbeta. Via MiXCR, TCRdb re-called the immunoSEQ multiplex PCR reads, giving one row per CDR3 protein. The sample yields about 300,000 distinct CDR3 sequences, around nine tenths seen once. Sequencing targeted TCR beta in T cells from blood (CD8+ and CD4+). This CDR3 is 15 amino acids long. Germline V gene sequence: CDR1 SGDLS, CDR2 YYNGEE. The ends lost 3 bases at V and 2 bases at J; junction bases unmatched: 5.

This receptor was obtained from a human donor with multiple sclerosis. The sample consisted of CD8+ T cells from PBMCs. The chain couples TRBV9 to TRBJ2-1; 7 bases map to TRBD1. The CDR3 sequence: CASSAWGTAYNEQFF. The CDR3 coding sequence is TGTGCCAGCAGCGCGTGGGGGACAGCCTACAATGAGCAGTTCTTC.